The clone carrying this TCR beta chain was seen only a few times. This sample stems from a study of cytotoxic CD8 clonotypes in ibrutinib-treated CLL. Study in general: Response sampling took place at median 12 months of treatment, range 6 to 36.

The V end was cut by 2 bases, the J end by 5 bases, with 13 bases between. The germline gives CDR1 MNHNS, CDR2 SASEGT. This CDR3 comprises 14 residues. Here immunoSEQ multiplex PCR was the method, and the copy in TCRdb shows in-frame clones only, minus some. The sample contains some 130,000 clones, more than 75% of which appear only once. The chain is built from TRBV6-1 and TRBJ2-7; no firm D call. Sequenced material: PBMCs, taken after 24 months of ibrutinib treatment. The TCR originated in a human donor with chronic lymphocytic leukemia. CDR3 region: CASSETSRDDEQYF. Here the CDR3 DNA reads TGTGCCAGCAGTGAAACGAGTAGGGATGACGAGCAGTACTTC.